Shown below are 20 T cell receptor beta chains from a single sample sequenced in a study of T cell responses to AZD1222 COVID-19 vaccine (dated by TCRdb to the early 2020s). The library was made by the immunoSEQ multiplex PCR assay. Sourced from immuneACCESS, this table was stored by TCRdb with only in-frame sequences that have V and J called. A share of the clones is absent; for the studies checked, an unresolved V gene accounts for under half, and the remainder has no known explanation. Here the sample has around 140,000 clones; over 85% occur a single time. The ten largest clones take up around 5% of the sample. The time point label corresponds to: baseline before first vaccination. The sequenced sample was peripheral blood, obtained on day 0 of AZD1222 vaccination. The receptors originated from an adult in good health.

This clone was seen only once. The chain combines TRBV5-4 with TRBJ1-1, with D hard to call. There are 19 residues in the CDR3. V was pared by 1 base and J by 5 bases, with 27 bases between. Germline loops: CDR1 SGHNT, CDR2 YYREEE (reference sequence). This chain's CDR3 is CASSLLIPTWTDLWTEAFF. As DNA, the CDR3 is TGTGCCAGCAGCTTGCTGATCCCCACTTGGACTGATTTGTGGACTGAAGCTTTCTTT.

This chain uses TRBV9 with TRBJ1-1, with D possibly TRBD1 on 5 matching bases. The CDR3 length is 13 residues. Trimming stripped 0 bases from V and 6 bases from J, with 9 bases between. Per the germline V gene, CDR1 is SGDLS and CDR2 is YYNGEE. In nucleotides, the CDR3 is TGTGCCAGCAGCGTAGGGGCGGGGGCTGAAGCTTTCTTT. Residues: CASSVGAGAEAFF.

The rearrangement uses TRBV3-1 (or the pseudogene TRBV3-2) and TRBJ2-5, with no clear D. Germline CDR1 LGHDT, CDR2 YNNKEL (reference sequence). The CDR3 runs 14 residues. The V and J ends lost 0 bases and 7 bases respectively, with 12 bases between them. CDR3 nucleotides: TGTGCCAGCAGCCAAGACGCAGCGAGACCGACCCAGTACTTC. Amino acids: CASSQDAARPTQYF.

This chain uses TRBV6-5 with TRBJ1-4; D ambiguous. Trimming cost V 6 bases and J 0 bases, with 8 bases left between them. The length of the CDR3 is 14 residues. Germline loops: CDR1 MNHEY, CDR2 SVGAGI. CDR3 bases: TGTGCCAGCAGCCTTCGGTCAACTAATGAAAAACTGTTTTTT. It encodes CASSLRSTNEKLFF.

This rearrangement joins TRBV19 to TRBJ1-1; 7 nucleotides match TRBD1. CDR3 size: 15 residues. Per germline, CDR1 LNHDA and CDR2 SQIVND (reference sequence). Unmatched junction bases numbered 8, after V lost 7 bases and J lost 0 bases. The CDR3 DNA reads TGTGCCAGTACCTCAGGGGGAGCCTTGAACACTGAAGCTTTCTTT. Protein product: CASTSGGALNTEAFF.

This chain links TRBV2 with TRBJ1-1; D is ambiguous. CDR3 length: 14 amino acids. Germline values: CDR1 SNHLY, CDR2 FYNNEI. The V end was cut by 5 bases, the J end by 3 bases, with 13 bases between. CDR3 amino acids: CASSSTGRDTEAFF. In nucleotides, the CDR3 is TGTGCCAGCAGTTCTACGGGTAGGGACACTGAAGCTTTCTTT.

V is TRBV5-1 and J is TRBJ1-3; unclear D gene. The germline gives CDR1 SGHRS, CDR2 YFSETQ. The V end was cut by 4 bases, the J end by 5 bases, with 13 bases between. The CDR3 spans 14 residues. CDR3 loop: CASSDGPARNTIYF. The CDR3 DNA follows: TGCGCCAGCAGCGACGGACCGGCCAGAAACACCATATATTTT.

The chain employs TRBV6-5 and TRBJ2-7; TRBD1 might be the D (5 bases). The V end lost 8 bases, the J end lost 3 bases, and 8 bases lay between the germline ends. CDR1 is MNHEY, CDR2 SVGAGI, per germline. This CDR3 has 11 amino acids. CDR3: CASDSLYEQYF. CDR3 DNA sequence: TGTGCCAGCGACAGTCTCTACGAGCAGTACTTC.

V usage is TRBV5-8 and J usage is TRBJ1-1; tentative D call: TRBD1 (5 bases). The germline gives CDR1 SGHTS, CDR2 YDEGEE. This CDR3 is 15 amino acids long. V was trimmed by 1 base and J by 6 bases, leaving 16 bases between them. CDR3 protein: CASSLSGGGSSEAFF. As DNA, the CDR3 is TGTGCCAGCAGCTTGTCTGGGGGGGGGTCATCTGAAGCTTTCTTT.

The chain uses TRBV3-1 (or the pseudogene TRBV3-2) and TRBJ1-4, with a possible D match to TRBD1 (5 bases). V shed 0 bases and J shed 5 bases, with 10 bases lying between them. The CDR3 runs to 15 residues. Germline lookup yields CDR1 LGHDT and CDR2 YNNKEL (reference sequence). The CDR3 is CASSQEGVRNEKLFF. The CDR3 DNA is TGTGCCAGCAGCCAAGAAGGGGTGCGGAATGAAAAACTGTTTTTT.

The chain has TRBV20-1 and TRBJ2-1, with D possibly TRBD1 on 5 matching bases. V was pared by 6 bases and J by 9 bases, with 12 bases between. The CDR3 loop spans 11 amino acids. The germline V gene encodes CDR1 DFQATT and CDR2 SNEGSKA (reference sequence). CDR3 residues: CSASRVGEQFF. The CDR3 DNA reads as TGCAGTGCAAGCAGGGTTGGTGAGCAGTTCTTC.

V and J are TRBV7-6 and TRBJ2-1; D perhaps matches TRBD2 (5 bases). Germline V gives CDR1 SGHVS, CDR2 FNYEAQ. V lost 2 bases, J lost 6 bases, and 11 bases lay in between. The CDR3 contains 14 residues. CDR3 amino acids: CASSLSGLPNEQFF. For the CDR3, the DNA is TGTGCCAGCAGCTTATCTGGACTCCCCAATGAGCAGTTCTTC. The full variable domain, rest sourced from reference TRBV7-6 and TRBJ2-1, is GAGVSQSPRYKVTKRGQDVALRCDPISGHVSLYWYRQALGQGPEFLTYFNYEAQQDKSGLPNDRFSAERPEGSISTLTIQRTEQRDSAMYRCASSLSGLPNEQFFGPGTRLTVL.

V is TRBV3-1 (or the pseudogene TRBV3-2) and J is TRBJ1-6, with a possible D match to TRBD1 (5 bases). This CDR3 has 15 residues. V lost 4 bases to trimming and J lost 8 bases, with 15 bases between them. In germline, CDR1 is LGHDT, CDR2 YNNKEL (reference sequence). The CDR3 nucleotides are TGTGCCAGCAGCCGACGTGGGACGTCTCATTCACCCCTCCACTTT. Translation gives CASSRRGTSHSPLHF.

The chain is built from TRBV5-4 and TRBJ1-5; the D is unclear. Germline values: CDR1 SGHNT, CDR2 YYREEE (reference sequence). CDR3 length equals 15 residues. The V and J ends lost 0 bases and 2 bases respectively, with 9 bases between them. CDR3 in DNA: TGTGCCAGCAGCTTGGCCGGGTCGGGCAATCAGCCCCAGCATTTT. Amino acid sequence: CASSLAGSGNQPQHF.

This rearrangement joins TRBV27 to TRBJ1-5; TRBD1 aligns across 10 bases. Germline V gene data show CDR1 as MNHEY and CDR2 as SMNVEV (reference sequence). The V gene end was trimmed by 6 bases and the J gene end by 5 bases; junction bases not matched to a gene: 4. This CDR3 contains 14 residues. CDR3 in amino acids: CASSLGTGDQPQHF. Here the CDR3 DNA reads TGTGCCAGCAGCCTCGGGACAGGGGATCAGCCCCAGCATTTT.

This chain joins TRBV7-2 and TRBJ2-5; TRBD1 matches at 7 bases. The CDR3 has 14 amino acids. CDR1 SGHTA and CDR2 FQGNSA come from the germline V gene. The junction had 8 bases not matched to a gene; V was cut back by 5 bases and J by 5 bases. CDR3 in amino acids: CASSPRDRAETQYF. DNA of the CDR3: TGTGCCAGCAGCCCGAGAGACAGGGCGGAGACCCAGTACTTC. The full variable domain, completed using reference TRBV7-2 and TRBJ2-5, is GAGVSQSPSNKVTEKGKDVELRCDPISGHTALYWYRQSLGQGLEFLIYFQGNSAPDKSGLPSDRFSAERTGGSVSTLTIQRTQQEDSAVYLCASSPRDRAETQYFGPGTRLLVL.

The V and J genes are TRBV12-3 or TRBV12-4 and TRBJ2-7; TRBD2 aligns across 9 bases. CDR3 length equals 13 residues. V shed 2 bases, J shed 5 bases, and the junction held 1 base outside the gene matches. The chain's CDR3 is CASSLLAGHEQYF. CDR3 in DNA: TGTGCCAGCAGTTTACTAGCGGGGCACGAGCAGTACTTC.

The chain is built from TRBV5-6 and TRBJ2-6, with 7 positions matching TRBD1. This CDR3 is 15 amino acids long. V was clipped by 4 bases and J by 3 bases; unmatched bases: 4. Germline lookup yields CDR1 SGHDT and CDR2 YYEEEE. The CDR3 DNA sequence: TGTGCCAGCAGCAGAACAGGGGATGGGGCCAACGTCCTGACTTTC. Encoded protein: CASSRTGDGANVLTF.

V usage is TRBV5-5 and J usage is TRBJ1-2; D is uncertain. The ends were cut back, 4 bases at V and 2 bases at J, with 6 bases in the middle. CDR3 length equals 12 residues. CDR1 and CDR2 from the germline V gene are SGHKS and YYEKEE (reference sequence). The CDR3 reads CASSRENYGYTF. For the CDR3, the DNA is TGTGCCAGCAGCCGAGAGAACTATGGCTACACCTTC. Full variable domain (remainder filled in from reference TRBV5-5 and TRBJ1-2): DAGVTQSPTHLIKTRGQQVTLRCSPISGHKSVSWYQQVLGQGPQFIFQYYEKEERGRGNFPDRFSARQFPNYSSELNVNALLLGDSALYLCASSRENYGYTFGSGTRLTVV.

This chain links TRBV18 with TRBJ1-1; TRBD1 matches at 7 bases. With 4 bases clipped from V and 7 bases from J, the junction kept 15 bases outside the gene matches. The CDR3 loop spans 16 amino acids. The V gene's germline CDR1 is KGHSH and CDR2 LQKENI. The CDR3 loop reads CASSRDVAYRGNEAFF. As DNA, the CDR3 is TGTGCCAGCTCACGGGACGTTGCCTACAGGGGTAATGAAGCTTTCTTT.